What follows are 10 T cell receptor beta chains derived from one specimen sequenced in a study of regulatory T cells in long-lasting Graves disease. Combining iRepertoire HTBI primers with Arm-PCR of CDR3 regions, the authors built TCR beta libraries. TCRdb processed the multiplex PCR reads anew with MiXCR; each CDR3 protein has one entry. The sample consists of about 470,000 distinct CDR3 sequences, around a fifth of them appearing once. Time point noted: persistent/refractory GD, antithyroid drugs over 5 years with positive TRAb. RNA extracted from PBMCs served as the sequencing template. The material sequenced was peripheral blood mononuclear cells (PBMCs), taken when the disease was refractory, from a patient treated with antithyroid drugs. The receptors come from a female donor with Graves disease.

J is TRBJ2-1 and V is TRBV7-6, with a weak D call TRBD1 (6 bases). Germline V CDR1 and CDR2: SGHVS, FNYEAQ. V lost 2 bases to trimming and J lost 8 bases, with 19 bases between them. The CDR3 has 16 amino acids. This CDR3 reads CASSLTDSPQVDEQFF. CDR3 sequence (DNA): TGTGCCAGCAGCTTAACGGACAGTCCCCAGGTAGATGAGCAGTTCTTC. Full variable domain (missing parts from reference TRBV7-6 and TRBJ2-1): GAGVSQSPRYKVTKRGQDVALRCDPISGHVSLYWYRQALGQGPEFLTYFNYEAQQDKSGLPNDRFSAERPEGSISTLTIQRTEQRDSAMYRCASSLTDSPQVDEQFFGPGTRLTVL.

On this clonotype: A read error may explain this, as a much larger clone is one base away. The gene calls are TRBV27 and TRBJ1-3; D possibly corresponds to TRBD1 (5 bases). V lost 3 bases and J lost 2, with 8 bases in between. This CDR3 has 14 residues. Germline V gives CDR1 MNHEY, CDR2 SMNVEV (reference sequence). CDR3 sequence: CASSFRGTGNTIYF. DNA for the CDR3: TGTGCCAGCAGTTTTCGGGGGACTGGAAACACCATATATTTT.

This sequence joins TRBV20-1 and TRBJ2-1, with D possibly called TRBD1 or TRBD2 (5 bases each). The germline gives CDR1 DFQATT, CDR2 SNEGSKA (reference sequence). The ends were cut back, 5 bases at V and 4 bases at J, with 15 bases in the middle. The CDR3 is 14 residues long. The DNA of the CDR3 is TGCAGTGCTCTTGACAGCGGCCGATACAATGAGCAGTTCTTC. It specifies CSALDSGRYNEQFF.

V gene TRBV29-1 combines with J gene TRBJ2-7; D perhaps matches TRBD2 (6 bases). Trimming shortened V by 0 bases and J by 1 base, and 13 bases separated the two germline ends. The CDR3 contains 15 residues. The germline V gene has CDR1 SQVTM and CDR2 ANQGSEA. The CDR3 reads CSVEDRASASYEQYF. For the CDR3, the DNA is TGCAGCGTTGAAGATCGAGCTAGCGCATCCTACGAGCAGTACTTC.

The rearrangement links TRBV5-1 to TRBJ1-2; no definite D call. In germline, CDR1 is SGHRS, CDR2 YFSETQ. This CDR3 is 14 amino acids long. Trimming shortened V by 4 bases and J by 4 bases, and 14 bases separated the two germline ends. This chain's CDR3 is CASSTEPASYGYTF. In DNA form, the CDR3 reads TGCGCCAGCAGCACGGAACCAGCCTCCTATGGCTACACCTTC.

Ten or more counts support this clonotype. The V gene is TRBV7-9, the J gene TRBJ1-2; D gene unclear. CDR1 is SEHNR and CDR2 is FQNEAQ in the germline V gene (reference sequence). Trimming cost V 5 bases and J 3 bases, with 13 bases left between them. This CDR3 has 14 amino acids. The CDR3, as DNA: TGTGCCAGCAGCCCCACTCGGTGGGACTATGGCTACACCTTC. It is translated as CASSPTRWDYGYTF. Full variable domain (missing parts from reference TRBV7-9 and TRBJ1-2): DTGVSQNPRHKITKRGQNVTFRCDPISEHNRLYWYRQTLGQGPEFLTYFQNEAQLEKSRLLSDRFSAERPKGSFSTLEIQRTEQGDSAMYLCASSPTRWDYGYTFGSGTRLTVV.

Notes on this clonotype: A much larger clone sits a single nucleotide away, making a read error possible. The rearrangement uses TRBV6-1 and TRBJ1-1; D gene unclear. The CDR3 extends over 13 amino acids. Germline CDR1 reads MNHNS; CDR2 reads SASEGT. The V gene lost 10 bases and the J gene lost 8 bases, with 20 bases spanning the gap. The DNA of the CDR3 is TGTGCCAACACCATCTCCCCGGACGTAGAAGCTTTCTTT. Protein: CANTISPDVEAFF.

This clonotype was seen only a few times. The V and J genes are TRBV6-5 and TRBJ1-3; D call uncertain. The CDR3 is 14 amino acids. CDR1 is MNHEY and CDR2 is SVGAGI in the germline V gene. The V gene lost 2 bases and the J gene lost 4 bases, with 9 bases spanning the gap. The CDR3 reads CASSYPSSGNTIYF. As DNA, the CDR3 is TGTGCCAGCAGTTACCCATCTTCCGGAAACACCATATATTTT.

This clonotype was picked up a small number of times. The gene calls are TRBV15 and TRBJ1-5, with D unclear. CDR3 size: 13 residues. Trimming pared 1 base from V and 9 bases from J, leaving 10 bases between. Germline CDR1 reads LNHNV; CDR2 reads YYDKDF (reference sequence). The CDR3 bases are TGTGCCACCAGCAGAGGGGATGGACGGCCCCAGCATTTT. Protein sequence: CATSRGDGRPQHF.

With respect to this clonotype: One base away lies a much larger clone, so this may be a sequencing read error. The chain joins TRBV20-1 to TRBJ2-2; TRBD1 or TRBD2 may be the D gene (5 bases each). Germline V gene lookup returns CDR1 DFQATT and CDR2 SNEGSKA (reference sequence). The CDR3 is 17 residues long. Trimming stripped 6 bases from V and 0 bases from J, with 20 bases between. The CDR3 loop reads CSAGAPGDGANTGELFF. The CDR3 DNA sequence: TGCAGTGCCGGAGCCCCCGGGGACGGGGCGAACACCGGGGAGCTGTTTTTT.